Presented here are 31 T cell receptor beta chains from one specimen sequenced in a study of blood T cell repertoires in COVID-19. Using immunoSEQ multiplex PCR, the repertoire was profiled, and TCRdb retains in-frame clones only, with some absent. The repertoire holds about 230,000 clones, with just over 85% as singletons. Sequencing was performed on peripheral blood. The source is a man aged 45-65 years with COVID-19, enrolled during active disease.

The chain uses TRBV29-1 and TRBJ2-7, with 13 bases matching TRBD2. V lost 4 bases and J lost 8; bases outside the gene matches: 8. Germline lookup yields CDR1 SQVTM and CDR2 ANQGSEA. The CDR3 spans 14 residues. In DNA form, the CDR3 reads TGCAGCGTTGTAGGGACTAGCGGGGAGAAGAAGCAGTACTTC. Translation gives CSVVGTSGEKKQYF.

The V gene is TRBV10-3, the J gene TRBJ2-3, with 11 bases lining up with TRBD2. The CDR3 runs to 16 residues. CDR1 and CDR2 from the germline V gene are ENHRY and SYGVKD. With V trimmed by 3 bases and J by 3 bases, 5 bases remained unmatched. CDR3 loop: CAISEQTSGRTDTQYF. DNA for the CDR3: TGTGCCATCAGTGAACAAACTAGCGGGAGAACAGATACGCAGTATTTT.

The chain joins TRBV11-2 to TRBJ1-2; D might be TRBD1 (6 bases). The germline V and J ends were trimmed by 6 bases and 3 bases, with 17 bases remaining between them. CDR3 length equals 15 residues. Per germline, CDR1 SGHAT and CDR2 FQNNGV. CDR3 sequence reads: CASRKGGGRDYGYTF. The CDR3 coding sequence is TGTGCCAGCAGGAAAGGCGGGGGGCGCGACTATGGCTACACCTTC.

The V gene is TRBV2, the J gene TRBJ2-1, with 7 bases identical to TRBD1. The CDR3 loop spans 15 amino acids. Trimming at V came to 4 bases and at J to 6 bases, leaving 9 bases not matched to a gene. Per germline, CDR1 SNHLY and CDR2 FYNNEI. The DNA of the CDR3 is TGTGCCAGCAGTGGAGACCGGGACAGCCCCAATGAGCAGTTCTTC. It translates to CASSGDRDSPNEQFF.

V gene TRBV19 combines with J gene TRBJ2-4, with a tentative D call TRBD1 (6 bases). In germline, CDR1 is LNHDA, CDR2 SQIVND (reference sequence). The V gene lost 5 bases and the J gene lost 8 bases, with 19 bases spanning the gap. CDR3 size: 15 residues. The CDR3 bases are TGTGCCAGTAGTCCTTGGGACACGGGCAACGACATTCAGTACTTC. This sequence encodes CASSPWDTGNDIQYF.

The V and J genes are TRBV7-9 and TRBJ1-1; D is uncertain. The CDR3 has 12 residues. Germline CDR1 is SEHNR and CDR2 is FQNEAQ (reference sequence). V lost 5 bases and J lost 7, with 11 bases in between. CDR3 nucleotide sequence: TGTGCCAGCAGCCTAACGGACTTTGAAGCTTTCTTT. This sequence encodes CASSLTDFEAFF.

The CDR3 DNA follows: TGTGCCAGCAGTGCTCCCGGGACAGGGGTCTACGAGCAGTACTTC. This sequence encodes CASSAPGTGVYEQYF. V is TRBV28 and J is TRBJ2-7, with 10 positions matching TRBD1. Germline loops: CDR1 MDHEN, CDR2 SYDVKM. The CDR3 has 15 amino acids. Trimming cost V 5 bases and J 3 bases; bases outside gene matches: 7.

V gene TRBV11-2 combines with J gene TRBJ1-1; D may be TRBD1 (6 bases). Trimming left V 0 bases short and J 1 base short, with 9 bases between. The CDR3 covers 15 residues. Germline CDR1 SGHAT, CDR2 FQNNGV. The CDR3: CASSLDVRGNTEAFF. CDR3 bases: TGTGCCAGCAGCTTAGATGTCAGGGGGAACACTGAAGCTTTCTTT.

This clone was seen more than once but under ten times. V usage is TRBV7-2 and J usage is TRBJ2-7, with TRBD1 identical over 8 bases. In germline, CDR1 is SGHTA, CDR2 FQGNSA. V shed 3 bases, J shed 3 bases, and the junction held 10 bases outside the gene matches. The CDR3 has 16 amino acids. The CDR3 DNA reads TGTGCCAGCAGCTTGGGGTGGGACAGGAGATTCTACGAGCAGTACTTC. Translated: CASSLGWDRRFYEQYF.

DNA of the CDR3: TGCGCCAGCAGCTTGGATAGAGGCGGACAGGGGGGCTATGGCTACACCTTC. Its protein is CASSLDRGGQGGYGYTF. V and J are TRBV5-1 and TRBJ1-2; 10 nucleotides match TRBD1. CDR1 is SGHRS, CDR2 YFSETQ, per germline. Trimming took 0 bases from V and 4 from J; bases not matched to a gene: 9. This CDR3 has 17 residues.

This rearrangement joins TRBV19 to TRBJ2-7; possibly TRBD2 for D (5 bases). The CDR3 is made up of 15 amino acids. The V and J ends lost 9 bases and 6 bases respectively, with 24 bases between them. Germline lookup yields CDR1 LNHDA and CDR2 SQIVND (reference sequence). The CDR3 is CASTRRGAAMGEQYF. The CDR3 DNA is TGTGCCAGCACCCGACGGGGAGCCGCAATGGGCGAGCAGTACTTC.

The chain recombines TRBV28 with TRBJ1-2; D is possibly TRBD1 (6 bases). Germline V gene lookup returns CDR1 MDHEN and CDR2 SYDVKM. This CDR3 region has 13 residues. The germline V and J ends were trimmed by 8 bases and 7 bases, with 17 bases remaining between them. The CDR3 here is CASSGGAISGYTF. For the CDR3, the DNA is TGTGCCAGCTCTGGGGGGGCGATTAGTGGCTACACCTTC.

V is TRBV12-3 or TRBV12-4 and J is TRBJ1-1, with unresolved D. V shed 4 bases and J shed 3 bases, with 6 bases lying between them. This CDR3 is built from 12 residues. The CDR3 region is CASSSQYTEAFF. The CDR3 nucleotides are TGTGCCAGCAGTTCGCAGTACACTGAAGCTTTCTTT.

The chain couples TRBV7-8 to TRBJ2-2; 12 bases line up with TRBD2. The CDR3 runs 17 residues. Germline values: CDR1 SGHVS, CDR2 FQNEAQ. The trim removed 5 bases at V and 8 bases at J, leaving 12 bases unmatched. The CDR3 nucleotides read TGTGCCAGCAGCCAGGGTCCTAGCGGGAGGGATTCTGGGGAGCTGTTTTTT. Residues: CASSQGPSGRDSGELFF.

The table lists this clone with a count of one. V gene TRBV30 combines with J gene TRBJ1-1; D unclear. Trimming shortened V by 0 bases and J by 5 bases, and 16 bases separated the two germline ends. Germline V gives CDR1 GTSNPN, CDR2 SVGIG (reference sequence). This CDR3 comprises 15 residues. CDR3 amino acids: CAWSVYMEGLTEAFF. The CDR3 DNA follows: TGTGCCTGGAGTGTATATATGGAGGGTCTAACTGAAGCTTTCTTT.

The rearrangement links TRBV5-3 to TRBJ2-1; TRBD2 matches 11 bases. TRBV5-3 qualifies as an ORF whose function is uncertain. This CDR3 has 16 residues. The ends lost 3 bases at V and 7 bases at J; junction bases unmatched: 9. The CDR3, as DNA: TGTGCCAGAAGCTACTCCGGGACTAGCGGACATAATGAGCAGTTCTTC. As protein: CARSYSGTSGHNEQFF.

This clone has a count of ten or more. The J gene is TRBJ1-5, the V gene TRBV7-9; 7 bases match TRBD1. Germline loops: CDR1 SEHNR, CDR2 FQNEAQ (reference sequence). The trim removed 1 base at V and 8 bases at J, leaving 8 bases unmatched. This CDR3 spans 15 amino acids. The CDR3 coding sequence is TGTGCCAGCAGCTTAGAAGGGACAGAGTTCGAGCCCCAGCATTTT. Translation gives CASSLEGTEFEPQHF. The full variable domain, rest sourced from reference TRBV7-9 and TRBJ1-5, is DTGVSQNPRHKITKRGQNVTFRCDPISEHNRLYWYRQTLGQGPEFLTYFQNEAQLEKSRLLSDRFSAERPKGSFSTLEIQRTEQGDSAMYLCASSLEGTEFEPQHFGDGTRLSIL.

The V gene is TRBV10-2, the J gene TRBJ2-2; D uncertain. Germline V CDR1 and CDR2: WSHSY, SAAADI. The germline V and J ends were trimmed by 2 bases and 4 bases, with 8 bases remaining between them. This CDR3 has 14 amino acids. Here the CDR3 reads CASSEQVGTGELFF. The CDR3 region has the DNA TGCGCCAGCAGTGAGCAAGTCGGCACCGGGGAGCTGTTTTTT.

V and J are TRBV6-2 or TRBV6-3 and TRBJ2-5, with a weak D call TRBD2 (6 bases). The CDR3 totals 14 residues. The V gene lost 2 bases and the J gene lost 5 bases, with 12 bases spanning the gap. From germline, CDR1 is MNHEY and CDR2 SVGEGT. CDR3 region: CASSYVRGRETQYF. The CDR3 region has the DNA TGTGCCAGCAGTTACGTTCGGGGGAGGGAGACCCAGTACTTC.

The chain links TRBV5-1 to TRBJ2-5, with TRBD2 matching 8 bases. Germline V gene lookup returns CDR1 SGHRS and CDR2 YFSETQ. CDR3 length: 14 residues. Losses at the gene ends were 4 bases for V and 5 bases for J; bases not matched to a gene: 7. CDR3 protein: CASSPGTSWETQYF. The CDR3 region has the DNA TGCGCCAGCAGCCCCGGGACTAGTTGGGAGACCCAGTACTTC.

The chain is built from TRBV9 and TRBJ2-2; 7 bases are shared with TRBD2. The CDR3 is 16 amino acids. Germline-derived CDR1 and CDR2 are SGDLS and YYNGEE. V lost 0 bases to trimming and J lost 2 bases; unmatched junction nucleotides: 4. The CDR3 coding sequence is TGTGCCAGCAGCGTAGCGACTAGCCGCAACACCGGGGAGCTGTTTTTT. It is translated as CASSVATSRNTGELFF.

The J gene is TRBJ2-4, the V gene TRBV4-2, with D possibly being TRBD1 (6 bases). The CDR3 spans 13 residues. CDR1 and CDR2 (germline): LGHNA, YNFKEQ. V was shortened by 4 bases and J by 12 bases, with 16 bases between the two germline ends. CDR3 region: CASSLSDRNGQYF. In DNA, the CDR3 is TGTGCCAGCAGCCTCTCGGACAGAAACGGTCAGTACTTC.

The V and J genes are TRBV19 and TRBJ1-6, with TRBD1 matching 9 bases. This CDR3 contains 14 residues. With V trimmed by 4 bases and J by 9 bases, 4 bases remained unmatched. Germline CDR1 and CDR2: LNHDA and SQIVND (reference sequence). CDR3 sequence: CASSTGTGSSPLHF. CDR3 nucleotides: TGTGCCAGTAGTACAGGGACAGGGAGTTCACCCCTCCACTTT.

The DNA for the CDR3 is TGTGCCAGCAGCCCTAGCGGGAGGGTGGTGTACGAGCAGTACTTC. Its protein is CASSPSGRVVYEQYF. The chain is built from TRBV7-9 and TRBJ2-7, with TRBD2 matching over 12 bases. Germline lookup yields CDR1 SEHNR and CDR2 FQNEAQ (reference sequence). The V gene end was trimmed by 5 bases and the J gene end by 4 bases; junction bases not matched to a gene: 6. The CDR3 is 15 amino acids.

The chain has TRBV5-1 and TRBJ2-2, with 9 bases fitting TRBD2. This CDR3 spans 17 amino acids. Germline CDR1 reads SGHRS; CDR2 reads YFSETQ. The V and J ends lost 2 bases and 3 bases, in that order; junction bases with no gene match: 8. The CDR3 nucleotides are TGCGCCAGCAGCTTCGGCGGCGGGAGGGTGGACACCGGGGAGCTGTTTTTT. It codes for CASSFGGGRVDTGELFF. Looking up the rest from reference TRBV5-1 and TRBJ2-2 gives the full variable domain: KAGVTQTPRYLIKTRGQQVTLSCSPISGHRSVSWYQQTPGQGLQFLFEYFSETQRNKGNFPGRFSGRQFSNSRSEMNVSTLELGDSALYLCASSFGGGRVDTGELFFGEGSRLTVL.

The chain's CDR3 is CASRIAGGYYNEQFF. The CDR3 coding sequence is TGTGCCAGCAGAATAGCGGGGGGATACTACAATGAGCAGTTCTTC. This chain links TRBV7-2 with TRBJ2-1; 10 nucleotides agree with TRBD2. In germline, CDR1 is SGHTA, CDR2 FQGNSA. The CDR3 totals 15 residues. The V gene end was trimmed by 6 bases and the J gene end by 3 bases; junction bases not matched to a gene: 5.

V gene TRBV7-9 combines with J gene TRBJ2-7; TRBD1 is a possible D gene (6 bases). The germline V gene has CDR1 SEHNR and CDR2 FQNEAQ (reference sequence). The CDR3 covers 18 residues. V was clipped by 4 bases and J by 2 bases, with 24 bases between them. CDR3 in amino acids: CASSSRGRGPLHTYEQYF. The CDR3 coding sequence is TGTGCCAGCAGCTCCCGAGGCAGGGGCCCTCTCCACACCTACGAGCAGTACTTC.

With respect to this clone: A read error may produce the germline difference seen at one junction end. V usage is TRBV30 and J usage is TRBJ1-5, with D maybe TRBD1 (6 bases). CDR3 size: 13 residues. Germline V gene lookup returns CDR1 GTSNPN and CDR2 SVGIG (reference sequence). The CDR3 nucleotides are TGTGCCTGGGCGACAGGTGGTAATCAGTCCCAGCATTTT. Residues: CAWATGGNQSQHF.

The genes are TRBV7-8 and TRBJ2-1; 11 positions agree with TRBD1. V lost 4 bases, J lost 7 bases, and 6 bases stayed unmatched. Germline lookup yields CDR1 SGHVS and CDR2 FQNEAQ. This CDR3 spans 15 amino acids. This CDR3 is CASSSGQGAENEQFF. The DNA of the CDR3 is TGTGCCAGCAGCTCCGGACAGGGGGCCGAGAATGAGCAGTTCTTC.

This chain connects TRBV20-1 to TRBJ1-1; 7 nucleotides align to TRBD1. Germline CDR1 reads DFQATT; CDR2 reads SNEGSKA (reference sequence). This CDR3 has 16 amino acids. V dropped 3 bases and J dropped 5; count of bases not matched to a gene: 15. The CDR3 sequence is CSASPGYEGGGTEAFF. CDR3 in DNA: TGCAGTGCTAGTCCCGGTTACGAAGGGGGCGGAACTGAAGCTTTCTTT.

The CDR3: CASSLSTPLGRQETQYF. CDR3 DNA: TGTGCCAGCAGTTTATCGACCCCTTTGGGGCGTCAAGAGACCCAGTACTTC. V gene TRBV27 combines with J gene TRBJ2-5; tentatively, D is TRBD1 (5 bases). Germline CDR1 MNHEY, CDR2 SMNVEV (reference sequence). V was cut by 0 bases and J by 2 bases, with 16 bases left in between. The CDR3 is 17 amino acids.